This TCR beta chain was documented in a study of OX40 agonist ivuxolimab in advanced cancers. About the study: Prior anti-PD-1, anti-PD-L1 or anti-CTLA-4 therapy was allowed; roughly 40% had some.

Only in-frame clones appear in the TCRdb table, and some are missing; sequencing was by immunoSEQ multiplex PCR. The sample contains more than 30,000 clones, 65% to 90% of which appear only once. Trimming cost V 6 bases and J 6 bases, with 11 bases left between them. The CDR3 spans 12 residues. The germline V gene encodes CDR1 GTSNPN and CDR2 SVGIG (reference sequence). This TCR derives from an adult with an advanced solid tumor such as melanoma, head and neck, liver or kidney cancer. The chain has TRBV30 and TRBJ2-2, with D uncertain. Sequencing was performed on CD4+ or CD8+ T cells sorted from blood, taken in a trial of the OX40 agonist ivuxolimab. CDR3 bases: TGTGCCTGCCACCTAAGACCCGGGGAGCTGTTTTTT. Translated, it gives CACHLRPGELFF. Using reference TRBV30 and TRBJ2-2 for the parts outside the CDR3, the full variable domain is SQTIHQWPATLVQPVGSPLSLECTVEGTSNPNLYWYRQAAGRGLQLLFYSVGIGQISSEVPQNLSASRPQDRQFILSSKKLLLSDSGFYLCACHLRPGELFFGEGSRLTVL.